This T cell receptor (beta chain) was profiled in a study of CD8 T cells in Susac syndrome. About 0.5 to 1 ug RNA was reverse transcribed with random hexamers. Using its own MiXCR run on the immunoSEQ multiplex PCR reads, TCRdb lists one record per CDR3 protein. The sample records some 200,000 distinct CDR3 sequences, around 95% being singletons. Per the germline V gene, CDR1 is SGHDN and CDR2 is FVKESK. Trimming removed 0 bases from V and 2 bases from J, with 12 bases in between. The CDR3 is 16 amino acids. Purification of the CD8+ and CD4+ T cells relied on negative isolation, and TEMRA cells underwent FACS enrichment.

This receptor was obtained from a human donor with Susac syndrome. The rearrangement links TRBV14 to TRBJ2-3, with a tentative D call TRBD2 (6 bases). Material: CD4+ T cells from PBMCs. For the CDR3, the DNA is TGTGCCAGCAGCCAAGATTTGGGGGGAAACACAGATACGCAGTATTTT. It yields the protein CASSQDLGGNTDTQYF.